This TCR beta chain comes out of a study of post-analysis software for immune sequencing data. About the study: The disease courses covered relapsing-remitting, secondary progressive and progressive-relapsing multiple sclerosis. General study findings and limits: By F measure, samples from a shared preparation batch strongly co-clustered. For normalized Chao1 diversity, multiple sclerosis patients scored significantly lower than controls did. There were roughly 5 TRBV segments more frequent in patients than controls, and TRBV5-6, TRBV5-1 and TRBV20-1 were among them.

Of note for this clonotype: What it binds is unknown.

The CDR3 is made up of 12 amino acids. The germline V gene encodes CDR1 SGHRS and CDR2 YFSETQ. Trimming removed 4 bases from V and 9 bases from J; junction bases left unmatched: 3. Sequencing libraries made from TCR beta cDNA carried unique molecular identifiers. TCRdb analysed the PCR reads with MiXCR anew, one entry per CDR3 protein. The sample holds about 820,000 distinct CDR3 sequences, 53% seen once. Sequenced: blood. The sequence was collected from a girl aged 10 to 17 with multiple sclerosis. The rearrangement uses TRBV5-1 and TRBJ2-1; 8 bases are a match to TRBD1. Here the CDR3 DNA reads TGCGCCAGCAGCACGGACAGGGCTGAGCAGTTCTTC. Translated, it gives CASSTDRAEQFF.